Sequencing of this T cell receptor beta chain was carried out in a study of Ad26.COV2.S vaccination and SARS-CoV-2 variants. Across the whole study: Intramuscular Ad26.COV2.S at 5x10^10 or 1x10^11 viral particles. General study results and limits: Placebo recipients and vaccine recipients were similar in non-spike TCR breadth. Higher spike-specific TCR breadth was found in vaccine recipients than in placebo recipients.

In the case of this clone: Its antigen is still unknown.

Produced via immunoSEQ multiplex PCR; TCRdb's table is partial and in-frame only. The data contain 440,000 or so clones, less than 95% of them singletons. As to treatment: about 20 received Ad26.COV2.S at low or high dose, single or two shots; about 5 received placebo; per-sample allocation not given. Sampling was performed 63 days after the first vaccine or placebo injection. Built on an Ad26 vector, the vaccine expressed Wuhan-strain SARS-CoV-2 spike. There are 15 residues in the CDR3. Germline CDR1 SGDLS, CDR2 YYNGEE. V was pared by 0 bases and J by 0 bases, with 10 bases between. This clonotype originated in a person aged 18-65 years who received the Ad26.COV2.S COVID-19 vaccine or a placebo. The chain joins TRBV9 to TRBJ2-7; D gene ambiguous. Sequencing used peripheral blood, obtained in a trial of Ad26.COV2.S vaccine versus placebo. CDR3 sequence (DNA): TGTGCCAGCAGCGTAGAACTTAGCAGCTCCTACGAGCAGTACTTC. Residues: CASSVELSSSYEQYF.